The 20 T cell receptor beta chains reported below all come from one sample, sequenced in a study of brain T cells in children with intractable seizures. The assay was immunoSEQ multiplex PCR, and TCRdb's table has in-frame clones only and misses some. The table has 300,000 to 400,000 clones, over 90% seen once. The time point denotes: blood from clinic visit 5 months post-surgery; TSC patient then seizure free. The input for sequencing was peripheral blood, taken approximately 5 months after surgery. The receptors were sampled from a boy under two years old with tuberous sclerosis and intractable seizures.

The J gene is TRBJ2-3, the V gene TRBV28; D may be TRBD1 or TRBD2 (5 bases each). V lost 3 bases, J lost 3 bases, and 16 bases lay in between. Per the germline V gene, CDR1 is MDHEN and CDR2 is SYDVKM. The CDR3 contains 16 residues. The CDR3 nucleotides read TGTGCCAGCAGTTTTTCTGTGGGACCGGGTACAGATACGCAGTATTTT. It translates to CASSFSVGPGTDTQYF.

The V gene is TRBV19, the J gene TRBJ1-5, with a possible D match to TRBD1 (5 bases). V was cut by 2 bases and J by 2 bases, with 13 bases left in between. This CDR3 contains 16 residues. Germline CDR1 is LNHDA and CDR2 is SQIVND (reference sequence). DNA of the CDR3: TGTGCCAGTAGTATATACGGGAGAGGGGGCAATCAGCCCCAGCATTTT. Translating gives CASSIYGRGGNQPQHF.

The chain uses TRBV2 and TRBJ2-7, with D perhaps matching TRBD1 (6 bases). Germline V gene sequence: CDR1 SNHLY, CDR2 FYNNEI. V dropped 8 bases and J dropped 6 bases, with 17 bases sitting between them. CDR3 length: 13 amino acids. The CDR3 DNA is TGTGCCAGCGTACTTCCAGGGGCGGTCGAGCAGTACTTC. Protein sequence: CASVLPGAVEQYF.

Turning to this clone: Other DNA sequences in this specimen translate into the identical CDR3. The chain combines TRBV4-2 with TRBJ2-5; a weak D match, TRBD2 (5 bases). This CDR3 is 12 amino acids long. Per germline, CDR1 LGHNA and CDR2 YNFKEQ. V dropped 1 base and J dropped 5 bases, with 5 bases sitting between them. The CDR3 DNA follows: TGTGCCAGCAGCCAAGGAGGGGAGACCCAGTACTTC. It translates to CASSQGGETQYF.

CDR3 bases: TGTGCCAGCAGTTTACCGGGGTTCTACAATGAGCAGTTCTTC. Amino acid sequence: CASSLPGFYNEQFF. The V and J genes are TRBV6-5 and TRBJ2-1, with D perhaps TRBD2 (5 bases). Between the trimmed V and J ends, which lost 4 bases and 3 bases, there was a span of 10 bases. The CDR3 is 14 amino acids. Germline V gives CDR1 MNHEY, CDR2 SVGAGI.

V and J are TRBV6-4 and TRBJ2-1, with D perhaps being TRBD1 or TRBD2 (5 bases each). The germline V gene has CDR1 MRHNA and CDR2 SNTAGT. This CDR3 has 12 residues. Trimming pared 9 bases from V and 10 bases from J, leaving 16 bases between. The CDR3 nucleotides read TGTGCCAGTCCCTCTAGGGGAGAAGAGCAGTTCTTC. Its translation is CASPSRGEEQFF.

The V call is TRBV7-8, the J call TRBJ2-2; no clear D gene. Trimming cost V 1 base and J 5 bases, with 5 bases left between them. Germline CDR1 is SGHVS and CDR2 is FQNEAQ. The CDR3 has 13 amino acids. The CDR3 loop is CASSLDPTGELFF. CDR3 DNA: TGTGCCAGCAGCTTAGACCCGACCGGGGAGCTGTTTTTT.

The table lists this clone with a count of one. The chain combines TRBV24-1 with TRBJ2-3; 7 bases fit TRBD1. The CDR3 loop spans 14 amino acids. The J segment lost 0 bases and the V segment lost 7 bases, leaving 3 bases of the junction unmatched. In germline, CDR1 is KGHDR, CDR2 SFDVKD. The CDR3 bases are TGTGCCACCAGGGGGGACAGTAGCACAGATACGCAGTATTTT. It translates to CATRGDSSTDTQYF.

The rearrangement uses TRBV5-1 and TRBJ1-5; D perhaps matches TRBD1 (5 bases). Germline lookup yields CDR1 SGHRS and CDR2 YFSETQ. The CDR3 is 12 amino acids. Trimming took 9 bases from V and 7 from J, leaving 14 bases between them. CDR3 coding DNA: TGCGCCACCACGACAGTAGGACAGCCCCAGCATTTT. It translates to CATTTVGQPQHF.

The chain has TRBV11-2 and TRBJ1-4, with D maybe TRBD1 (5 bases). Germline V lookup: CDR1 SGHAT, CDR2 FQNNGV. The CDR3 has 15 residues. The germline V and J ends were trimmed by 1 base and 6 bases, with 12 bases remaining between them. The CDR3 bases are TGTGCCAGCAGCTTAGGGGACCTAGACCATGAAAAACTGTTTTTT. Protein: CASSLGDLDHEKLFF.

The V call is TRBV6-5, the J call TRBJ1-3, with D possibly TRBD1 on 5 matching bases. CDR3 size: 15 residues. With 0 bases removed from V and 4 bases from J, the gap between germline ends came to 10 bases. Looked up from germline, CDR1 is MNHEY and CDR2 is SVGAGI. The CDR3 reads CASSYSRGRGNTIYF. CDR3 DNA: TGTGCCAGCAGTTACTCCCGGGGGAGGGGAAACACCATATATTTT.

CDR3 sequence (DNA): TGTGCCAGCAGCCAAGATGTCAGAGGAAACACCATATATTTT. Translating it yields CASSQDVRGNTIYF. V and J are TRBV3-1 (or the pseudogene TRBV3-2) and TRBJ1-3; no reliable D call. Between the trimmed V and J ends, which lost 0 bases and 4 bases, there was a span of 7 bases. Germline V gene data show CDR1 as LGHDT and CDR2 as YNNKEL (reference sequence). CDR3 length: 14 residues.

The V and J genes are TRBV7-9 and TRBJ2-3; the match to TRBD2 covers 8 bases. The CDR3 loop spans 18 amino acids. V shed 2 bases, J shed 3 bases, and the junction held 13 bases outside the gene matches. CDR1 and CDR2 from the germline V gene are SEHNR and FQNEAQ (reference sequence). CDR3 protein: CASSLSAAAGDLTDTQYF. CDR3 DNA: TGTGCCAGCAGCTTATCGGCGGCAGCGGGAGATTTGACAGATACGCAGTATTTT.

Details on this clone: The junction differs from germline at one of its ends, possibly a read error. This chain joins TRBV7-7 and TRBJ2-1; no definite D call. This CDR3 spans 15 amino acids. The germline CDR1 and CDR2 sequences are SSHAT and FNYEAQ (reference sequence). CDR3 in DNA: TGTGCTAGCAGCTTAGAGTCCTCTTGGGGCAATGAGCAGTTCTTC. Amino acid sequence: CASSLESSWGNEQFF.

CDR3 sequence (DNA): TGTGCCAGCAGCGGAGGGACAGGAATCTATGGCTACACCTTC. Translation: CASSGGTGIYGYTF. This chain links TRBV9 with TRBJ1-2, with TRBD1 matching over 8 bases. From germline, CDR1 is SGDLS and CDR2 YYNGEE. The CDR3 is 14 amino acids. V was clipped by 3 bases and J by 4 bases; unmatched bases: 5.

The genes are TRBV27 and TRBJ1-1, with D possibly TRBD1 on 5 matching bases. The germline V gene encodes CDR1 MNHEY and CDR2 SMNVEV (reference sequence). V was trimmed by 2 bases and J by 1 base, leaving 8 bases between them. The CDR3 covers 14 residues. This CDR3 reads CASSLPGRNTEAFF. For the CDR3, the DNA is TGTGCCAGCAGTTTACCGGGGCGGAACACTGAAGCTTTCTTT.

The rearrangement uses TRBV7-9 and TRBJ2-5; D unresolved. Trimming took 1 base from V and 3 from J, leaving 12 bases between them. CDR1 is SEHNR, CDR2 FQNEAQ, per germline (reference sequence). The CDR3 has 15 residues. The CDR3 here is CASSLGATLEETQYF. DNA for the CDR3: TGTGCCAGCAGCTTAGGTGCGACACTGGAAGAGACCCAGTACTTC.

The chain recombines TRBV5-6 with TRBJ1-1, with D possibly being TRBD1 (5 bases). The CDR3 consists of 18 residues. With 3 bases removed from V and 3 bases from J, the gap between germline ends came to 24 bases. Germline assignment: CDR1 SGHDT and CDR2 YYEEEE. The CDR3 bases are TGTGCCAGCAGCTCAGCCGTAGGGCGCAGGGTAGTTGACACTGAAGCTTTCTTT. This translates into CASSSAVGRRVVDTEAFF.

Here the CDR3 reads CASSPSWGDSNEKLFF. CDR3 nucleotide sequence: TGTGCCAGCAGCCCATCATGGGGGGACAGTAATGAAAAACTGTTTTTT. This rearrangement joins TRBV14 to TRBJ1-4; 7 nucleotides line up with TRBD1. Germline-derived CDR1 and CDR2 are SGHDN and FVKESK. The V and J ends lost 4 bases and 4 bases, in that order; junction bases with no gene match: 9. The CDR3 has 16 amino acids.

This rearrangement joins TRBV6-5 to TRBJ1-2; D gene uncertain. The germline CDR1 and CDR2 sequences are MNHEY and SVGAGI. With 10 bases removed from V and 2 bases from J, the gap between germline ends came to 14 bases. The CDR3 has 13 amino acids. Written as DNA, the CDR3 is TGTGCCACGCAGGCTGTCCTGAACTATGGCTACACCTTC. This encodes CATQAVLNYGYTF.